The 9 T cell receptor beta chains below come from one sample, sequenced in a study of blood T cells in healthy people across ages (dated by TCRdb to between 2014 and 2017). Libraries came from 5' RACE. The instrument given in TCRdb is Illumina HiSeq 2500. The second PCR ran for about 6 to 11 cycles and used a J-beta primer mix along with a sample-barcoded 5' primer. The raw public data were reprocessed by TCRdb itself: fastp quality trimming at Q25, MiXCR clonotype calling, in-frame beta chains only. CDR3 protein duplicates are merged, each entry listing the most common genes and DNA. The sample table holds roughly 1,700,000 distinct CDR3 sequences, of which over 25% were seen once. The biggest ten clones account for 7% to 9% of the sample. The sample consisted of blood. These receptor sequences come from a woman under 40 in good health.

The CDR3 DNA reads TGTGCCACCAGTGATTTCGGGAAACCCCAGACCCAGTTCTTC. It codes for CATSDFGKPQTQFF. The chain employs TRBV24-1 and TRBJ2-1, with a tentative D call TRBD2 (5 bases). The CDR3 is made up of 14 amino acids. Germline CDR1 and CDR2: KGHDR and SFDVKD. Trimming took 1 base from V and 13 from J, leaving 16 bases between them.

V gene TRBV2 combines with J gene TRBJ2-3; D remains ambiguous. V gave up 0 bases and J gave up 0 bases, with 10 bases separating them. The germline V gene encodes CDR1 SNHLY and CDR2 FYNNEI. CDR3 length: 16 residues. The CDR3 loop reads CASSEAHGYSTDTQYF. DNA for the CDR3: TGTGCCAGCAGTGAAGCGCACGGGTACAGCACAGATACGCAGTATTTT.

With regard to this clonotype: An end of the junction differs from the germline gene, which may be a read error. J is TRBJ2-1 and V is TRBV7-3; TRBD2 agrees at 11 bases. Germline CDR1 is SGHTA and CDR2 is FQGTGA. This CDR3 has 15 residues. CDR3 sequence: CANSFSGGGLNEQFF. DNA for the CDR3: TGTGCCAACAGCTTTAGCGGGGGGGGACTCAATGAGCAGTTCTTC. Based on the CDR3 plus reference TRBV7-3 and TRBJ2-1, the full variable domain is GAGVSQTPSNKVTEKGKYVELRCDPISGHTALYWYRQSLGQGPEFLIYFQGTGAADDSGLPNDRFFAVRPEGSVSTLKIQRTERGDSAVYLCANSFSGGGLNEQFFGPGTRLTVL.

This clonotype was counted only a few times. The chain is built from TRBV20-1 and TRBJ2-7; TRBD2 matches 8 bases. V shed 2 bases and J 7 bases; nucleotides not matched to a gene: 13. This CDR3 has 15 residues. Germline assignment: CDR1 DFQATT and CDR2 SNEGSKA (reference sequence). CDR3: CSARFPGGPQEEQYF. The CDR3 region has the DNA TGCAGTGCTAGATTTCCGGGAGGGCCCCAAGAAGAGCAGTACTTC.

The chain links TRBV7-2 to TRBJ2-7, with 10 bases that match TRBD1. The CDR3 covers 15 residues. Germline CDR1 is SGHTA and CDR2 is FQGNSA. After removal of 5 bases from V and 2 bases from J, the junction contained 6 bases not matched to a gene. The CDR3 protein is CASSTVGQGAYEQYF. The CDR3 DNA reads TGTGCCAGCAGCACAGTCGGACAGGGGGCCTACGAGCAGTACTTC.

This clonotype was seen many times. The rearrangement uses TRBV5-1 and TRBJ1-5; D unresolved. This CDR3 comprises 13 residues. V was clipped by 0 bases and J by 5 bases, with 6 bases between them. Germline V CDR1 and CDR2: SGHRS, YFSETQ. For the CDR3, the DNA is TGCGCCAGCAGCTTGGTCGGGGATCAGCCCCAGCATTTT. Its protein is CASSLVGDQPQHF.

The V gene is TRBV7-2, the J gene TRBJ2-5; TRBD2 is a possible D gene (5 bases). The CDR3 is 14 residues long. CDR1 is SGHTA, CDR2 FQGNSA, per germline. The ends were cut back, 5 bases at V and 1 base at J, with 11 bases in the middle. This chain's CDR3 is CASSTDYSQETQYF. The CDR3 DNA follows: TGTGCCAGCAGCACAGACTACAGCCAAGAGACCCAGTACTTC.

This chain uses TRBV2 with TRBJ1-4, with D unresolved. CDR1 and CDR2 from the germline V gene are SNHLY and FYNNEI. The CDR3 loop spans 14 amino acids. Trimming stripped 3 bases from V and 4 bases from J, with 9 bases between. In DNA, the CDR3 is TGTGCCAGCAGTGATTTACAGCTTAATGAAAAACTGTTTTTT. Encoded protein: CASSDLQLNEKLFF.

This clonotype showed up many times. The CDR3 DNA sequence: TGTGCCATCAGTGAGTGGACTTACTCCTACGAGCAGTACTTC. As protein: CAISEWTYSYEQYF. V and J are TRBV10-3 and TRBJ2-7; the D gene is possibly TRBD2 (5 bases). CDR3 length equals 14 residues. Germline V gives CDR1 ENHRY, CDR2 SYGVKD. V lost 1 base and J lost 0, with 7 bases in between.